Given below is one TCR beta chain in context. The sample comes from a study of blood T cell repertoires in COVID-19. In the study's own analysis: The authors estimated nucleated cell counts from reference gene primer amplification. Measured with immunoSEQ multiplex PCR; TCRdb has only the in-frame clones, and not every one. V and J calls and clone size are copied from that table; D and trimming were computed from the DNA. The profile shows around 260,000 clones, around 90% of them singletons. This receptor was taken from a human donor in a cohort sampled during active COVID-19. The specimen was peripheral blood.

CDR3 region: CASSSNSGTSGALGQYF. The DNA for the CDR3 is TGTGCCAGCAGCTCTAATTCCGGGACTAGCGGGGCCTTGGGGCAGTACTTC. The chain carries TRBV7-9 and TRBJ2-7, with 13 nucleotides matching TRBD2. V gave up 4 bases and J gave up 9 bases; unmatched junction bases: 15. The germline CDR1 and CDR2 sequences are SEHNR and FQNEAQ (reference sequence). The CDR3 is 17 residues long.